The rows below give T cell receptor beta chains drawn from one sample of a study of T cell responses to AZD1222 COVID-19 vaccine. Measured with immunoSEQ multiplex PCR; TCRdb has only the in-frame clones, and not every one. Among 94,000 or so clones listed, 80% to 90% were seen once. Sequencing used peripheral blood, obtained on day 0 of AZD1222 vaccination. The receptors derive from an adult in good health. The CDR3 runs from the conserved cysteine through the conserved F or W. Each record gives: clone size, D gene, J gene, V gene, CDR3 protein, CDR3 DNA. D genes are given only for firm matches. A clone size is listed for some rows: how often the clone was seen (once, few, many), or a class if it is expanded.

>.|.|TRBJ1-3|TRBV7-2
CASSLASGVGNTIYF
TGTGCCAGCAGCTTAGCGTCAGGGGTAGGAAACACCATATATTTT
>.|TRBD1|TRBJ2-3|TRBV10-3
CAIRSGQGIPDTQYF
TGTGCCATCAGATCGGGACAGGGGATCCCAGATACGCAGTATTTT
>.|.|TRBJ1-1|TRBV5-1
CASSLAATTGGAAFF
TGCGCCAGCAGCTTGGCGGCGACTACGGGAGGGGCGGCTTTCTTT
>.|.|TRBJ2-7|TRBV29-1
CSVAQSSFYEQYF
TGCAGCGTTGCACAGTCAAGCTTCTACGAGCAGTACTTC
>.|TRBD1|TRBJ1-1|TRBV6-5
CASSYSRFPGGTEAFF
TGTGCCAGCAGTTACTCGAGGTTTCCAGGGGGCACTGAAGCTTTCTTT
>few|TRBD1|TRBJ1-2|TRBV9
CASSPPDRASGYTF
TGTGCCAGCAGCCCCCCGGACAGGGCTTCTGGCTACACCTTC
>.|.|TRBJ2-5|TRBV4-1
CASSNDGVQETQYF
TGCGCCAGCAGCAACGACGGAGTTCAAGAGACCCAGTACTTC
>.|TRBD2|TRBJ2-5|TRBV11-2
CASRVAGTSGGPQETQYF
TGTGCCAGCAGGGTTGCCGGGACTAGCGGGGGGCCCCAAGAGACCCAGTACTTC
>.|.|TRBJ2-7|TRBV10-3
CASGGDSYYEQYF
TGTGCCTCGGGGGGGGACAGCTACTACGAGCAGTACTTC
>.|TRBD2|TRBJ2-1|TRBV14
CASSQALAEYNEQFF
TGTGCCAGCAGCCAAGCTCTAGCGGAATACAATGAGCAGTTCTTC
>.|.|TRBJ1-1|TRBV10-1
CASSDPGANTEAFF
TGCGCCAGCAGTGACCCAGGGGCTAACACTGAAGCTTTCTTT
>.|TRBD2|TRBJ2-3|TRBV4-3
CASSQGGGSTDTQYF
TGCGCCAGCAGCCAGGGCGGGGGGTCGACAGATACGCAGTATTTT
>.|.|TRBJ2-2|TRBV4-1
CASSRNHGGPHWVTGELFF
TGCGCCAGCAGCCGGAATCACGGGGGGCCCCATTGGGTCACCGGGGAGCTGTTTTTT
>.|TRBD2|TRBJ2-3|TRBV7-2
CASSGGDSADTQYF
TGTGCCAGCAGCGGGGGGGACTCAGCAGATACGCAGTATTTT
>.|.|TRBJ1-2|TRBV19
CASSLARRVGYTF
TGTGCCAGTAGCCTAGCCCGGAGGGTTGGCTACACCTTC
>.|.|TRBJ1-2|TRBV30
CAWSVHPSGDTF
TGTGCCTGGAGTGTTCATCCATCCGGCGACACCTTC
>.|.|TRBJ1-4|TRBV5-5
CASSFRATNEKLFF
TGTGCCAGCAGCTTCCGAGCAACTAATGAAAAACTGTTTTTT
>.|TRBD2|TRBJ2-7|TRBV3-1/TRBV3-2
CASSQDKTSETSSYEQYF
TGTGCCAGCAGCCAAGATAAAACTAGCGAAACGAGCTCCTACGAGCAGTACTTC
>once|.|TRBJ1-5|TRBV28
CASSLLRAYEEQPQHF
TGTGCCAGCAGTTTACTTCGGGCGTACGAGGAGCAGCCCCAGCATTTT
>.|TRBD2|TRBJ2-1|TRBV5-1
CAAPRGGFNEQFF
TGCGCTGCCCCGCGGGGGGGCTTTAATGAGCAGTTCTTC
>.|.|TRBJ1-1|TRBV13
CASSLDSNRDRRNTEAFF
TGTGCCAGCAGCTTAGACTCAAACAGGGATCGAAGGAACACTGAAGCTTTCTTT
>.|TRBD1|TRBJ2-7|TRBV2
CASNGLRTGPQHYEQYF
TGTGCCAGCAACGGATTAAGGACAGGCCCCCAACACTACGAGCAGTACTTC
>once|.|TRBJ1-3|TRBV5-8
CASSQGTDFGNTIYF
TGTGCCAGCAGCCAAGGGACGGACTTTGGAAACACCATATATTTT
>.|.|TRBJ1-3|TRBV20-1
CSLLSGNTIYF
TGCAGCCTTCTCTCTGGAAACACCATATATTTT
>.|.|TRBJ1-2|TRBV7-9
CASSTDYYGYTF
TGTGCCAGCAGCACCGACTACTATGGCTACACCTTC
>.|TRBD2|TRBJ2-5|TRBV30
CAWSVMTPGGETQYF
TGTGCCTGGAGTGTCATGACTCCGGGGGGAGAGACCCAGTACTTC
>.|.|TRBJ2-7|TRBV7-2
CASSLRLFPYEQYF
TGTGCCAGCAGCTTACGCCTTTTTCCCTACGAGCAGTACTTC
>.|.|TRBJ2-3|TRBV7-9
CASSSRGAEDTQYF
TGTGCCAGCAGCTCGAGGGGGGCGGAAGATACGCAGTATTTT
>.|.|TRBJ2-7|TRBV7-9
CASSLVWNEQYF
TGTGCCAGCAGCTTAGTGTGGAACGAGCAGTACTTC
>.|TRBD2|TRBJ2-5|TRBV5-4
CASSLATSGGAETQYF
TGTGCCAGCAGTCTGGCCACTAGCGGGGGGGCGGAGACCCAGTACTTC
>.|.|TRBJ1-1|TRBV6-2/TRBV6-3
CASSFTENTEAFF
TGTGCCAGCAGTTTTACAGAGAACACTGAAGCTTTCTTT
>.|.|TRBJ1-2|TRBV6-1
CASIAQITYGYTF
TGTGCCAGCATCGCACAGATTACTTATGGCTACACCTTC
>.|.|TRBJ2-4|TRBV20-1
CSASQGGVKNIQYF
TGCAGTGCTAGTCAGGGCGGAGTCAAAAACATTCAGTACTTC
>.|.|TRBJ2-5|TRBV29-1
CSVEFGVEETQYF
TGCAGCGTTGAATTTGGGGTGGAAGAGACCCAGTACTTC
>.|.|TRBJ2-5|TRBV5-4
CASSLGWASPSFQETQYF
TGTGCCAGCAGCTTGGGGTGGGCCAGCCCGTCCTTCCAAGAGACCCAGTACTTC
>.|.|TRBJ1-4|TRBV19
CASSIMANNEKLFF
TGTGCCAGTAGTATTATGGCGAATAATGAAAAACTGTTTTTT
>.|.|TRBJ1-3|TRBV7-2
CASSFSVNTIYF
TGTGCCAGCAGCTTCTCAGTAAACACCATATATTTT
>.|.|TRBJ1-3|TRBV28
CASSLAVSGNTIYF
TGTGCCAGCAGTTTGGCAGTCTCTGGAAACACCATATATTTT
>.|.|TRBJ2-7|TRBV6-1
CASSEAHGQNSNYEQYF
TGTGCCAGCAGTGAAGCGCATGGCCAGAACTCCAACTACGAGCAGTACTTC
>.|.|TRBJ1-2|TRBV28
CASLRWQTRANYGYTF
TGTGCCAGCCTACGTTGGCAGACGAGAGCTAACTATGGCTACACCTTC
>.|.|TRBJ2-3|TRBV30
CAWSTPVSDYTDTQYF
TGTGCCTGGAGTACGCCGGTAAGCGACTACACAGATACGCAGTATTTT
>.|.|TRBJ1-5|TRBV13
CASSLGEKARPQHF
TGTGCCAGCAGCTTAGGGGAAAAGGCTCGGCCCCAGCATTTT
>.|.|TRBJ1-4|TRBV5-1
CASSLAGGGEKLFF
TGCGCCAGCAGCTTGGCTGGGGGCGGTGAAAAACTGTTTTTT
>few|.|TRBJ1-5|TRBV7-8
CASSLRESSPQHF
TGTGCCAGCAGCTTACGTGAGTCTTCGCCCCAGCATTTT
>once|.|TRBJ1-2|TRBV30
CALEQPNTF
TGTGCCCTAGAACAGCCCAACACCTTC
>once|TRBD2|TRBJ2-1|TRBV4-1
CASSLGLAARYNEQFF
TGCGCCAGCAGTCTGGGACTAGCGGCTAGGTACAATGAGCAGTTCTTC
>.|.|TRBJ1-4|TRBV27
CASSLVGRSLNEKLFF
TGTGCCAGCAGTTTAGTAGGGCGGAGTCTTAATGAAAAACTGTTTTTT
>once|.|TRBJ2-1|TRBV4-1
CASSLKGGGGLPNEQFF
TGCGCCAGCAGCCTTAAGGGCGGCGGTGGGCTCCCCAATGAGCAGTTCTTC
>.|.|TRBJ1-1|TRBV12-3/TRBV12-4
CASSRMKNTEAFF
TGTGCCAGCAGTCGGATGAAGAACACTGAAGCTTTCTTT
>few|.|TRBJ2-7|TRBV29-1
CSVRTAFSYEQYF
TGCAGCGTACGGACGGCCTTCTCCTACGAGCAGTACTTC
>.|.|TRBJ2-1|TRBV12-3/TRBV12-4
CASSLGDSIGQFF
TGTGCCAGCAGTTTGGGGGACTCCATTGGGCAGTTCTTC
>few|.|TRBJ1-3|TRBV10-1
CASSDRSGNTIYF
TGCGCCAGCTCTGACAGATCTGGAAACACCATATATTTT
>.|.|TRBJ2-1|TRBV6-5
CASSYSTLNNEQFF
TGTGCCAGCAGTTACTCCACTTTAAACAATGAGCAGTTCTTC